Here is one TCR beta chain with its context. The antigen this receptor binds is unknown. No clone much larger than this one lies a single base away; base qualities are absent. During the collection period, no immune events, such as infections, were documented for the healthy donors. Time-dependent variance in a beta-binomial model of T-cell clone differential abundance was calibrated using healthy-donor blood repertoires as a training cohort. There were some ten healthy donors in the training cohort, of whom 3 were female and 7 were male. Donor ages ranged from 29 to 64 years, with an average of around 45 years. Obtained from a commercial supplier, whole blood was collected from each healthy donor at three time points set around two weeks apart. For immunosequencing, genomic DNA was extracted from unsorted whole blood. These data belong to a study of identifying expanded T cells in peripheral blood (dated by TCRdb to the late 2010s). Study-wide context: Technical replicates were generated by sequencing separate aliquots of the same genomic DNA pool, with four replicates compared pairwise.

The immunoSEQ Assay, which relies on bias-controlled multiplex PCR amplification of genomic DNA, was used to profile TCRbeta CDR3 regions. For the original study's pipeline: The absolute abundance of each unique TCRbeta CDR3 region was quantified after sequences were collapsed and filtered. Differential abundance was assessed using a binomial (Fisher-equivalent) model and a beta-binomial model in which time-dependent variance fitted from healthy donors was added. Any clone with fewer than 5 combined templates was excluded, and a clone was called differentially abundant if its Benjamini-Hochberg FDR was below 0.01. Beta-binomial variance was modeled as a function of total template count across the two samples using the form v = (b*log(k)+a)^2. This is the immuneACCESS table as TCRdb keeps it, with only in-frame sequences that have V and J called. A part of the clones is gone; compared with another copy, unresolved V genes explain less than half, and the rest is unexplained. V and J calls plus clone size are reproduced from that table; the DNA served to infer D and trimming. The sample data list 100,000 to 150,000 clones, and about 80% of these were observed just once. The ten biggest clones cover 2.5% to 3.5% of the sample.

CDR1 and CDR2, looked up from the germline V gene, are SGHVS and FNYEAQ. V is trimmed back by 4 bases and J by 7 bases, and the junction contains 8 bases that no gene match accounts for. The cysteine opens and the phenylalanine closes a CDR3 of 14 amino acids. Just the 42-base CDR3 DNA is kept, in frame starting at base 1. Beyond this particular receptor, the publication reports: Approximately 1.2 differentially abundant clones were flagged by the binomial model between technical replicates, whereas about 15 and 19 were flagged over approximately two weeks and four weeks, respectively. The beta-binomial model significantly reduced the number of clones called differentially abundant and the false-positive rate across all healthy-donor time intervals. It was expected by the authors that biological variance in healthy repertoires might increase further over much longer intervals, such as months to years. Across all healthy donors, variance in clone template counts between two-week samples was found to increase significantly with total template count.

The clonotype comes from a person aged 18 to 75 in good health. Source material: blood. Recombination joined TRBV7-6 with TRBJ1-2; 8 of the junction bases match TRBD1. The DNA reads as follows: TGTGCCAGCAGCTCCTTAGACAGGGGTGGTGGCTACACCTTC. It encodes CASSSLDRGGGYTF.